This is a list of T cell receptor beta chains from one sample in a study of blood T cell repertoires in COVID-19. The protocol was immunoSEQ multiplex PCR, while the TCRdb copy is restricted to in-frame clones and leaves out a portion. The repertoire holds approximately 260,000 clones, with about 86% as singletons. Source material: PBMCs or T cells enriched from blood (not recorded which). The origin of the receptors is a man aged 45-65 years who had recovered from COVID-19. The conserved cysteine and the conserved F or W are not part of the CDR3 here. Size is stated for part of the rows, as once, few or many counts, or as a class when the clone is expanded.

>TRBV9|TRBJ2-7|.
ASSVGPSGDEQY
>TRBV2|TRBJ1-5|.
ASSVSPSNQPQH
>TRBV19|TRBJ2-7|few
ASSISGRAFYEQY
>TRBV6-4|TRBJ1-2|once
ASPLWTGDGYT
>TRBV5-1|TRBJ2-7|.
ASSLTGPLNEQY
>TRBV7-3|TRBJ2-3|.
ASSLLRGGMGTDTQY
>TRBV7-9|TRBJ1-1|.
ASSHGTGNTEAF
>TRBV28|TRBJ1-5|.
ASSWGLNQPQH
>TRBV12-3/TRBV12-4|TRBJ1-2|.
ASRGQPYGYT
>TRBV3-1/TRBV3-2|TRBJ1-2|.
ASSQEALQGNYGYT
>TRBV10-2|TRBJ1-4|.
ASSRTPGPSNNEKLF
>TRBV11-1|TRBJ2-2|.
ASSKRQGNTGELF
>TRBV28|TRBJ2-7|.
ATLSARLHYEQY
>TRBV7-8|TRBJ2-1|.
ASSSGTLTYNQQF
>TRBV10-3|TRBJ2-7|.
AIRGDRGSYEQY
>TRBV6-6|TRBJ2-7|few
ASTRQEAYEQY
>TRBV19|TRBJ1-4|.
ASSMGTGATNEKLF
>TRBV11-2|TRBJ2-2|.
ASSLVRTGELF
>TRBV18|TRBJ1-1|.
ASSPGTGAF
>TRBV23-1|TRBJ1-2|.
ASSHRPQGALAYGYT
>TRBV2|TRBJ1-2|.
ASRGDTHYGYT
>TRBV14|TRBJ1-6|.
ASSQVTGNSPLH
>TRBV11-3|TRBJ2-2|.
ASSFGGGLTGELF
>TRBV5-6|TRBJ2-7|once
ASSSQGHEQY
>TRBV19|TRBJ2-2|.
ASSTRQGAGELF
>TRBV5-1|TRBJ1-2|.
ASRDSIDGYT
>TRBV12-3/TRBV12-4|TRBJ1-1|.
ASSSKQNTEAF
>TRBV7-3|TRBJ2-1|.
ASSLIPSGGVNEQF
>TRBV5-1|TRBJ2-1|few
ASTRRGDYNEQF
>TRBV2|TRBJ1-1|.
ASSEALVSAGAF
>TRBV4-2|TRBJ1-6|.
ASSQERNREGSPLH
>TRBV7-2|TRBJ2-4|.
ASSLESQVRY
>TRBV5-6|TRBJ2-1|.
ASSPLPGNEQF
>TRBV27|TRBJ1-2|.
ASSPTGVPNYGYT
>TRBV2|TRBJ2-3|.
ASHRGNSGGTDTQY
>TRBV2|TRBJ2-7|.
ASTKGSGRY
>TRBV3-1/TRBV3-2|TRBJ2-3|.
ASSQTGGPDTQY
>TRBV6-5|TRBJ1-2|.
ASSAGRYYGYT
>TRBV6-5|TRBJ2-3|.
ASSYGTGANTDTQY
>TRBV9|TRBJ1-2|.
ASSTRTGGDGYT
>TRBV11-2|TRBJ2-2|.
ASSLTGLTGELF
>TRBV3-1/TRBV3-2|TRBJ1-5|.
ASSESGTGGYPSNQPQH
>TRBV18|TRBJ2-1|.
ASSPMRQGIDEQF
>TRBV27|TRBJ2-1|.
ASRLNRGTYNEQF